This T cell receptor (beta chain) was identified during a study of blood T cell repertoires in COVID-19. Looking at the study overall: Acute and convalescent COVID-19 specimens originated in the United States, Italy and Spain. Sample material is recorded as cDNA or gDNA derived from T cells, B-cell-depleted T cells, or PBMCs.

Original methodology: Reference gene primer amplification yielded estimated nucleated cell counts. TCRdb keeps only in-frame clones here, not all; method: immunoSEQ multiplex PCR. V and J calls and clone size are those listed in that table; D and trimming were worked out from the DNA. The top ten hold less than 15% of the sample, which has 250,000 to 300,000 clones, 80% to 90% seen once. Those enrolled in Seattle joined during active infection and were followed longitudinally afterward. This clone was counted a single time. The receptor was derived from a woman in her 70s with COVID-19, enrolled during active disease. The sample taken for sequencing was peripheral blood.

CDR3 amino acids: CASRFEGARDEQFF. The CDR3 DNA reads as TGTGCCAGCAGATTCGAGGGAGCGAGAGATGAGCAGTTCTTC. The V and J genes are TRBV28 and TRBJ2-1, with a possible D match to TRBD2 (5 bases). Deletions cut 6 bases from V and 8 bases from J, with 17 bases between. CDR1 is MDHEN, CDR2 SYDVKM, per germline. This CDR3 region has 14 residues. The whole variable domain, remainder taken from reference TRBV28 and TRBJ2-1, is DVKVTQSSRYLVKRTGEKVFLECVQDMDHENMFWYRQDPGLGLRLIYFSYDVKMKEKGDIPEGYSVSREKKERFSLILESASTNQTSMYLCASRFEGARDEQFFGPGTRLTVL.